A single sample is the source of the 10 T cell receptor beta chains below, sequenced in a study of blood T cell repertoires in COVID-19. TCRdb's table, derived via immunoSEQ multiplex PCR, lists solely in-frame clones and lacks some. The sample contains just under 75,000 clones, over 70% of which appear only once. What was sequenced was peripheral blood. The receptors stem from an elderly man with active or convalescent COVID-19.

This clone occurred a few times. The chain combines TRBV7-9 with TRBJ1-3, with 9 bases identical to TRBD1. Trimming took 5 bases from V and 8 from J; bases not matched to a gene: 13. The V gene's germline CDR1 is SEHNR and CDR2 FQNEAQ (reference sequence). This CDR3 is built from 16 residues. In DNA, the CDR3 is TGTGCCAGCAGCCTCGACCAGGGGACAGGGCGGCACACCATATATTTT. It is translated as CASSLDQGTGRHTIYF.

The V gene is TRBV19, the J gene TRBJ1-5, with 12 bases aligning to TRBD1. This CDR3 has 15 amino acids. Germline CDR1 and CDR2: LNHDA and SQIVND (reference sequence). V was clipped by 5 bases and J by 7 bases; unmatched bases: 6. CDR3 coding DNA: TGTGCCAGTAGTGCCGGGACAGGGGGCTGGCAGCCCCAGCATTTT. It specifies CASSAGTGGWQPQHF.

In DNA, the CDR3 is TGTGCCATCAGCGAACAGGGGGCGAACACTGAAGCTTTCTTT. Protein sequence: CAISEQGANTEAFF. The J gene is TRBJ1-1, the V gene TRBV10-3, with 9 positions matching TRBD1. This CDR3 comprises 14 residues. Looked up from germline, CDR1 is ENHRY and CDR2 is SYGVKD. The V gene end was trimmed by 6 bases and the J gene end by 1 base; junction bases not matched to a gene: 3.

This clone was seen a few times. The rearrangement links TRBV3-1 (or the pseudogene TRBV3-2) to TRBJ1-2; the match to TRBD1 covers 8 bases. V lost 6 bases and J lost 8; bases outside the gene matches: 11. Germline V gene data show CDR1 as LGHDT and CDR2 as YNNKEL (reference sequence). The CDR3 spans 14 residues. The CDR3 sequence is CASRRRAGGDGYTF. CDR3 in DNA: TGTGCCAGCAGACGAAGGGCAGGGGGCGACGGCTACACCTTC.

The sample holds one count of this clone. The chain uses TRBV28 and TRBJ2-3; TRBD1 matches at 10 bases. The CDR3 length is 15 residues. The trim removed 5 bases at V and 3 bases at J, leaving 5 bases unmatched. Germline V gene sequence: CDR1 MDHEN, CDR2 SYDVKM. CDR3 nucleotides: TGTGCCAGCAGTCCCTCGGACAGGGGGACAGATACGCAGTATTTT. It translates to CASSPSDRGTDTQYF.

The chain combines TRBV5-1 with TRBJ1-2; D unresolved. Per germline, CDR1 SGHRS and CDR2 YFSETQ. The CDR3 consists of 13 residues. V shed 4 bases and J shed 4 bases, with 11 bases lying between them. CDR3 region: CASSPGSTYGYTF. The CDR3 coding sequence is TGCGCCAGCAGCCCGGGGTCTACCTATGGCTACACCTTC.

The chain has TRBV6-5 and TRBJ2-7; D possibly corresponds to TRBD1 (5 bases). CDR3 length equals 13 residues. CDR1 MNHEY and CDR2 SVGAGI come from the germline V gene. The V and J ends lost 6 bases and 6 bases respectively, with 15 bases between them. The CDR3 region is CASRDKGWSEQYF. The CDR3 DNA reads TGTGCCAGCAGGGACAAGGGGTGGTCCGAGCAGTACTTC.

The chain recombines TRBV5-1 with TRBJ2-7; D is uncertain. CDR1 SGHRS and CDR2 YFSETQ come from the germline V gene. The CDR3 runs 14 residues. V was clipped by 4 bases and J by 6 bases, with 17 bases between them. In DNA, the CDR3 is TGCGCCAGCAGCATGGAACTCCACCGCCCCGAGCAGTACTTC. Its translation is CASSMELHRPEQYF.

CDR3 DNA sequence: TGTGCCATCAGTCCGGGACTTGGGGAGACCCAGTACTTC. Its translation is CAISPGLGETQYF. V and J are TRBV10-3 and TRBJ2-5, with D possibly matching TRBD2 (6 bases). V lost 5 bases and J 5 bases, leaving 12 bases between the germline ends. Looked up from germline, CDR1 is ENHRY and CDR2 is SYGVKD. The CDR3 sequence is 13 residues long.

V is TRBV28 and J is TRBJ1-4, with D possibly being TRBD1 (6 bases). The CDR3 loop spans 14 amino acids. CDR1 is MDHEN and CDR2 is SYDVKM in the germline V gene. Trimming took 6 bases from V and 7 from J, leaving 15 bases between them. The CDR3 loop reads CASRDSGGREKLFF. CDR3 nucleotide sequence: TGTGCCAGCAGAGACTCGGGGGGGCGTGAAAAACTGTTTTTT.